This T cell receptor beta chain was sequenced during a study of patients and donors after allogeneic stem cell transplantation. A single record per CDR3 protein comes from TCRdb applying MiXCR to the RT-PCR reads. The sample gives about 960,000 distinct CDR3 sequences, over 15% of which show up once; 5% to 7.5% is in the top ten. Trimming cost V 0 bases and J 7 bases, with 11 bases left between them. The CDR3 is made up of 14 amino acids. Germline assignment: CDR1 SGHAT and CDR2 FQNNGV. This clonotype was detected only a few times. Sequences were obtained from blood, either unsorted or a sorted T cell fraction (not recorded which). The V and J genes are TRBV11-2 and TRBJ2-3; D not resolved. The receptor was derived from a human donor who was either an allogeneic HSCT recipient or a stem cell or donor lymphocyte infusion donor (not recorded which). It is not recorded whose cells these are; they may come from a transplant donor. CDR3 amino acids: CASSLDYSPNTQYF. As DNA, the CDR3 is TGTGCCAGCAGCTTAGACTACAGTCCTAATACGCAGTATTTT.